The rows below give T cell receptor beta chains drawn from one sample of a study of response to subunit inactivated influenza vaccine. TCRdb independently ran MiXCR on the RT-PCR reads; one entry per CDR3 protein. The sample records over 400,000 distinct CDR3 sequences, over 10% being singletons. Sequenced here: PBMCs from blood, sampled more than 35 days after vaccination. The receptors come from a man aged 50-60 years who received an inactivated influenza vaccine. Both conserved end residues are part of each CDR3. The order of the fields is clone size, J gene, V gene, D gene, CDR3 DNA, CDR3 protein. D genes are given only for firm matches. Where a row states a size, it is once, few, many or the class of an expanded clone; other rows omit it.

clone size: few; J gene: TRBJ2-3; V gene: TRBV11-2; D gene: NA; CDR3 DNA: TGTGCCAGCGTCGTAGCTAGCGGTACAGGGAGGTCAACAGATACGCAGTATTTT; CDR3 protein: CASVVASGTGRSTDTQYF
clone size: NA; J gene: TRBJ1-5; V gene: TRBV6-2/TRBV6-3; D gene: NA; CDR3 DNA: TGTGCCAGCAGTTACCTGGGGGATCAGCCCCAGCATTTT; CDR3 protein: CASSYLGDQPQHF
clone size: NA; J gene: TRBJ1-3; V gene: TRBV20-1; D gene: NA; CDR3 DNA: TGCAGTGCTAGAGCGGGCAGGGCTGGAAACACCATATATTTT; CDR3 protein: CSARAGRAGNTIYF
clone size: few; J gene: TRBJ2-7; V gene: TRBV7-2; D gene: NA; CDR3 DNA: TGTGCCAGCAGCTACGACTGGCGGAGCTCCTACGAGCAGTACTTC; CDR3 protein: CASSYDWRSSYEQYF
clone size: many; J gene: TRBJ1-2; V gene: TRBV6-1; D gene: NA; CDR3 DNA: TGTGCCAGCAGCCCACCGGGACTGTGGTATGGCTACACCTTC; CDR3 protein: CASSPPGLWYGYTF
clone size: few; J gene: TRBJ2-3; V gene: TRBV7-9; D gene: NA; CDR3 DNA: TGTGCCAGCAGCTCGGTAGGAGGGCCCACAGATACGCAGTATTTT; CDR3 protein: CASSSVGGPTDTQYF
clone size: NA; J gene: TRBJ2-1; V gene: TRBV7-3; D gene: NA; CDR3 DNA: TGTGCCAGCAGCCAGACTGCCGACAATGAGCAGTTCTTC; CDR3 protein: CASSQTADNEQFF
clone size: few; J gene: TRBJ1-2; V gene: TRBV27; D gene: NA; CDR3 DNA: TGTGCCAGGGGAGGGAGCTATGGCTACACCTTC; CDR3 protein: CARGGSYGYTF
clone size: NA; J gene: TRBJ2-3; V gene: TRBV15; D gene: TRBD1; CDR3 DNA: TGTGCCACCAGCAGAGTGGGGACAGGGCAGGATACGCAGTATTTT; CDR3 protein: CATSRVGTGQDTQYF
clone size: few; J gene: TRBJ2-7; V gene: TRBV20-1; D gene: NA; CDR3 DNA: TGCAGTGCTCCCGACATTACCTACGAGCAGTACTTC; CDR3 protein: CSAPDITYEQYF
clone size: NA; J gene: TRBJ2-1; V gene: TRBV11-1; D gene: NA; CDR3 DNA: TGTGCCAGCAACCAAGACCCCCTGGGCTACAATGAGCAGTTCTTC; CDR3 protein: CASNQDPLGYNEQFF
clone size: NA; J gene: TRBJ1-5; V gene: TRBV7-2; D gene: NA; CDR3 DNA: TGTGCCAGCAGCTTAGTGGGGGGCCGTTATCAGCCCCAGCATTTT; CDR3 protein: CASSLVGGRYQPQHF
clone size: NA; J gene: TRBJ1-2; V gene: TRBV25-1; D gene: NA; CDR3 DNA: TGTGCCAGCAGTGGGTCCACAGGGTTGTGGCATGGCTACACCTTC; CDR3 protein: CASSGSTGLWHGYTF
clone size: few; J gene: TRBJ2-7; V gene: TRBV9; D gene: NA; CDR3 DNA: TGTGCCAGCAGCGTAGGACAGGGAGGGCCCTACGAGCAGTACTTC; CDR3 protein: CASSVGQGGPYEQYF
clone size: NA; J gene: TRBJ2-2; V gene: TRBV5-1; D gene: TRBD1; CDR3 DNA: TGCGCCAGCAGCTTCCGGGACAGCTCGACCGGGGAGCTGTTTTTT; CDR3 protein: CASSFRDSSTGELFF
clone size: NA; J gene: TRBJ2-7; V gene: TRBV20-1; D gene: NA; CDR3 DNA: TGCAGTGCCCAGACTGATTCCTACGAGCAGTACTTC; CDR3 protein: CSAQTDSYEQYF
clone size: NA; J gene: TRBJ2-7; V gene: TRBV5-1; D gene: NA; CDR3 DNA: TGCGCCAGCAGCTTGCTTTTCGGCACCTACGAGCAGTACTTC; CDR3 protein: CASSLLFGTYEQYF
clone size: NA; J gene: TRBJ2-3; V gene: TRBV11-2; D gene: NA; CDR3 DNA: TGTGCCAGCAGCCGCATGTCGACAGATACGCAGTATTTT; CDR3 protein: CASSRMSTDTQYF
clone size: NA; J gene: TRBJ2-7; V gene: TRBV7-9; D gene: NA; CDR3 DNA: TGTGCCAGCGCTAGCCGGATCTACGAGCAGTACTTC; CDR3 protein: CASASRIYEQYF
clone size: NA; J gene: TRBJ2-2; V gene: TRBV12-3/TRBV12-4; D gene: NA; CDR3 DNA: TGTGCCAGCAGTTTACAGTGGAACACCGGGGAGCTGTTTTTT; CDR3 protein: CASSLQWNTGELFF
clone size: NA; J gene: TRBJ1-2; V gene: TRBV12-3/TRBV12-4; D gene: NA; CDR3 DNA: TGTGCCAGCAGCACAATCCTTAGCTCGGGCTACACCTTC; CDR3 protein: CASSTILSSGYTF
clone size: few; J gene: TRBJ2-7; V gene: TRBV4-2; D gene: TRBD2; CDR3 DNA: TGTGCCAGCAGCCAAGGGACTAGCGGGGGAACCGCGTACGAGCAGTACTTC; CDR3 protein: CASSQGTSGGTAYEQYF
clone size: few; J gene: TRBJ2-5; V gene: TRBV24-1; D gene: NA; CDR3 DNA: TGTGCCACCAGTGAACTACCGACAGGCAAGCGGGCCAAAGAGACCCAGTACTTC; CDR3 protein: CATSELPTGKRAKETQYF
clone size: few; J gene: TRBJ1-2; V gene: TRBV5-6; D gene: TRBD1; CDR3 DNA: TGTGCCAGCAGCTTGGTCGCAGGGGGCAACTATGGCTACACCTTC; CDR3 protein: CASSLVAGGNYGYTF
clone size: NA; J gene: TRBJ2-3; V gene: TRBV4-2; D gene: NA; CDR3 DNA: TGTGCCAGCAGCCAAGCGGGGGCCACAGATACGCAGTATTTT; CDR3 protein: CASSQAGATDTQYF
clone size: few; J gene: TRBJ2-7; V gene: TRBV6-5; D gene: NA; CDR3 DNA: TGTGCCAGCAGTTTCGACACCACCGGCTCCTACGAGCAGTACTTC; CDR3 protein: CASSFDTTGSYEQYF
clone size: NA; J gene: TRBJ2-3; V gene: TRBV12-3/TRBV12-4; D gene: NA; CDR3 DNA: TGTGCCAGCAGTAAAAATGTGGACTTCACAGATACGCAGTATTTT; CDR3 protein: CASSKNVDFTDTQYF
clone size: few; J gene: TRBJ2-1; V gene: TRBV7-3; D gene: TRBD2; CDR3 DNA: TGTGCCAGCAGCCCCATGGGACTAGCGGGAGGCGATGAGCAGTTCTTC; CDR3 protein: CASSPMGLAGGDEQFF
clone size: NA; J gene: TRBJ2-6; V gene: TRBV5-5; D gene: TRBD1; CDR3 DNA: TGTGCCAGCAGCTTCGGGACAGTCTCTGGGGCCAACGTCCTGACTTTC; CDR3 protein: CASSFGTVSGANVLTF
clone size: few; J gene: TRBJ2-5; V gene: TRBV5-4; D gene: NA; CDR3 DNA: TGTGCCAGCAGCCTCCGGGACATAAGAGAAGAGACCCAGTACTTC; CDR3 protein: CASSLRDIREETQYF
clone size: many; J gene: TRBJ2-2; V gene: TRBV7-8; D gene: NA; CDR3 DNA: TGTGCCAGCAGTCAAACAGGGTCAACCGGGGAGCTGTTTTTT; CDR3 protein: CASSQTGSTGELFF
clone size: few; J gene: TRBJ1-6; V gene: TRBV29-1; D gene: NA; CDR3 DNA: TGTGGGGCGCGAGGGAACCGGAGGGATTCACCCCTCCACTTT; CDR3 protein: CGARGNRRDSPLHF
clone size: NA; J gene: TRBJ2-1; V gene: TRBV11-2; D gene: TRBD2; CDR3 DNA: TGTGCCAGCAGCCTCTTGATCGCGGGGGGGAAGAGCTCCTACAATGAGCAGTTCTTC; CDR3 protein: CASSLLIAGGKSSYNEQFF
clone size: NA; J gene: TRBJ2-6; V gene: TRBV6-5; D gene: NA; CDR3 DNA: TGTGCCAGCATGTTCGCTGGGGCCAACGTCCTGACTTTC; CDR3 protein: CASMFAGANVLTF
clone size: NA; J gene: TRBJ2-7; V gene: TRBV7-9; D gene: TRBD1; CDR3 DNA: TGTGCCAGCAGCCAGAGGGACAGCCACTACGAGCAGCACTTC; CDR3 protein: CASSQRDSHYEQHF
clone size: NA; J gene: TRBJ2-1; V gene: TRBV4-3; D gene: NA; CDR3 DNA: TGCGCCAGCAGCCAAGTGACAGGCATCAAGCAGTTCTTC; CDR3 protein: CASSQVTGIKQFF
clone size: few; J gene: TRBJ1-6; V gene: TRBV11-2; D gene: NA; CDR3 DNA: TGTGCCAGCAGCCGAGCGGGGGAGTATTCACCCCTCCACTTT; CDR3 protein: CASSRAGEYSPLHF
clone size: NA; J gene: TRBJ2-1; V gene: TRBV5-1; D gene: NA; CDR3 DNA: TGCGCCAGCAGCTTGGAGACCGGCCTACAGGATGAGCAGTTCTTC; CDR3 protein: CASSLETGLQDEQFF
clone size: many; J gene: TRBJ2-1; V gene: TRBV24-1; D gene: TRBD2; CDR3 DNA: TGTGCCACCAGTGCCCCATCAGCGGGAGGGAGGTACAATGAGCAGTTCTTC; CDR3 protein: CATSAPSAGGRYNEQFF
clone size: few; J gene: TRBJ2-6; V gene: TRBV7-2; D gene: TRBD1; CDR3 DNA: TGTGCCAGCAGTTTAACAGGGGGCTCTGGGGCCAACGTCCTGACTTTC; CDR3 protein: CASSLTGGSGANVLTF
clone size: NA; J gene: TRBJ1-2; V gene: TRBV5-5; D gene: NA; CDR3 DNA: TGTGCCAGCAGCTGGGAAAGCTATGGCTACACCTTC; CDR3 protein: CASSWESYGYTF
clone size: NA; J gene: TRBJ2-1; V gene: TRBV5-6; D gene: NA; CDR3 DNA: TGTGCCAGCAGCCCTATCCGCCAGCGCGGTGAGCAGTTCTTC; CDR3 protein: CASSPIRQRGEQFF
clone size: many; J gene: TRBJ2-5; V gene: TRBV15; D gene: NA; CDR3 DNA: TGTGCCACCAGCAGTATAAAGGATCCGCAAGAGACCCAGTACTTC; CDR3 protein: CATSSIKDPQETQYF
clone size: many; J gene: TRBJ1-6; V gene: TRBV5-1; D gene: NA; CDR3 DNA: TGCGCCAGCAGCTTGGAACGGATTAATTCACCCCTCCACTTT; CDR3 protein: CASSLERINSPLHF
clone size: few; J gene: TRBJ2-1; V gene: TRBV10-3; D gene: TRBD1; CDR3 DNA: TGTGCCATCAGTGAGGGTGCCAAGGGGGCCAATGAGCAGTTCTTC; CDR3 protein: CAISEGAKGANEQFF
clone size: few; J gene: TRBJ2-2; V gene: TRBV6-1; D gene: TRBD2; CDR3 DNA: TGTGCCAGCAGTAGCCGGACTAGCCCGGGCACCGGGGAGCTGTTTTTT; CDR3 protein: CASSSRTSPGTGELFF
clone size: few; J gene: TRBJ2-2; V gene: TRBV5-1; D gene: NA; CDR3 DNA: TGCGCCAGCAGCTTGGCCCCTCGGGACACCGGGGAGCTGTTTTTT; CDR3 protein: CASSLAPRDTGELFF
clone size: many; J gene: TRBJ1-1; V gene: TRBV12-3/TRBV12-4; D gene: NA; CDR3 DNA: TGTGCCAGCAGTTTCGGCCAGCTTGAAGCTTTCTTT; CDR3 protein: CASSFGQLEAFF
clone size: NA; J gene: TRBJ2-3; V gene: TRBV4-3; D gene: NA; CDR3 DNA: TGCGCCAGCAGCCAAGGGGGGGCCGAAGATACGCAGTATTTT; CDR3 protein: CASSQGGAEDTQYF
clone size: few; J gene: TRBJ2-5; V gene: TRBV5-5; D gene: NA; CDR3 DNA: TGTGCCAGCAGCCCCGGGGGCTACCAAGAGACCCAGTACTTC; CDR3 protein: CASSPGGYQETQYF
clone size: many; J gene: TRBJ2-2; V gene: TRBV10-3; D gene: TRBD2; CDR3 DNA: TGTGCCATTAGCCTAGCGGGGCTAAACACCGGGGAGCTGTTTTTT; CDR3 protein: CAISLAGLNTGELFF
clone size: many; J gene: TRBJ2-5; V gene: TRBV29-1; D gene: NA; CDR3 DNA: TGCAGCGTTGAATGGGTGCGGGGGCCACACCAAGAGACCCAGTACTTC; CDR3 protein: CSVEWVRGPHQETQYF
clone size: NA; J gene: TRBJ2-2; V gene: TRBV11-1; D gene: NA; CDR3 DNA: TGTGCCAGCAGCCCCTTTTACCGGGGACTCCGCCCTACGACCGGGGAGCTGTTTTTT; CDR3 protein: CASSPFYRGLRPTTGELFF
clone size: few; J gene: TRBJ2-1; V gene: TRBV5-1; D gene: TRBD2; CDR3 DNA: TGCGCCAGCAGCTTGGTTAGCGGGCGGGACTTATACAATGAGCAGTTCTTC; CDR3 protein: CASSLVSGRDLYNEQFF
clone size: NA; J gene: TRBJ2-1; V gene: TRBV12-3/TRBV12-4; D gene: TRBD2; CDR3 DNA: TGTGCCAGCAAACCGGGACTAGCGGGAGCCTCCACTAGCTCCTACAATGAGCAGTTCTTC; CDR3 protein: CASKPGLAGASTSSYNEQFF